A single sample gave rise to the 30 T cell receptor beta chains below, sequenced in a study of cytomegalovirus exposure and HLA in healthy donors. It was with 60 Vbeta and 13 Jbeta primers that the PCR ran. The assay was immunoSEQ multiplex PCR, and TCRdb's table has in-frame clones only and misses some. Found here are 110,000 to 150,000 clones, over 70% of them singletons; the top ten hold roughly 1.6%. Sequencing input: PBMCs. The receptors shown here come from a woman in her 40s in good health and CMV-seronegative.

CDR3 amino acids: CASSPLRQGGGQPQHF. DNA of the CDR3: TGTGCCAGTAGTCCCCTTCGACAGGGTGGAGGTCAGCCCCAGCATTTT. The chain is built from TRBV19 and TRBJ1-5, with TRBD1 identical over 7 bases. The junction had 13 bases not matched to a gene; V was cut back by 5 bases and J by 6 bases. This CDR3 comprises 16 residues. Germline V gene lookup returns CDR1 LNHDA and CDR2 SQIVND (reference sequence).

This clone occurred once. J is TRBJ2-7 and V is TRBV7-6; D is perhaps TRBD2 (5 bases). The CDR3 sequence is 14 residues long. V was cut by 2 bases and J by 2 bases, with 10 bases left in between. From germline, CDR1 is SGHVS and CDR2 FNYEAQ. The CDR3 nucleotides read TGTGCCAGCAGCTTAATCGGGATCGCCTACGAGCAGTACTTC. Translated: CASSLIGIAYEQYF.

This clone has only one observation. The rearrangement joins TRBV28 to TRBJ2-7, with a tentative D call TRBD2 (7 bases). This CDR3 contains 15 residues. V shed 6 bases and J shed 3 bases, with 18 bases lying between them. The germline V gene encodes CDR1 MDHEN and CDR2 SYDVKM. The CDR3 protein is CASSQGGEGDYEQYF. CDR3 DNA: TGTGCCAGCAGCCAGGGAGGGGAGGGGGACTACGAGCAGTACTTC.

J is TRBJ2-7 and V is TRBV5-1; TRBD1 might be the D (6 bases). Between the trimmed V and J ends, which lost 4 bases and 2 bases, there was a span of 13 bases. CDR1 SGHRS and CDR2 YFSETQ come from the germline V gene. There are 14 residues in the CDR3. CDR3 residues: CASSLPGQTYEQYF. As DNA, the CDR3 is TGCGCCAGCAGCCTTCCGGGACAAACCTACGAGCAGTACTTC.

The CDR3 DNA is TGTGCCAGCTCACCTTCGAGTGCAGGGCATTGGGCTGAAGCTTTCTTT. It translates to CASSPSSAGHWAEAFF. This sequence joins TRBV18 and TRBJ1-1, with D tentatively TRBD1 (5 bases). Germline V gene data show CDR1 as KGHSH and CDR2 as LQKENI. The CDR3 extends over 16 amino acids. V was clipped by 3 bases and J by 6 bases, with 20 bases between them.

This clone has only a few counts. This chain connects TRBV6-5 to TRBJ1-1; possible D gene TRBD1, 5 bases. Trimming left V 4 bases short and J 4 bases short, with 10 bases between. Germline CDR1 reads MNHEY; CDR2 reads SVGAGI. The CDR3 consists of 13 residues. In DNA form, the CDR3 reads TGTGCCAGCAGTTTCCCGGGGGGCACTGAAGCTTTCTTT. This encodes CASSFPGGTEAFF.

The genes are TRBV6-1 and TRBJ2-3, with 12 bases fitting TRBD2. After removal of 2 bases from V and 4 bases from J, the junction contained 1 base not matched to a gene. The CDR3 consists of 15 residues. Germline V lookup: CDR1 MNHNS, CDR2 SASEGT. CDR3 in DNA: TGTGCCAGCAGTGAACTAGCGGGAGGGCCAGATACGCAGTATTTT. Translation: CASSELAGGPDTQYF.

This clone appeared a single time. The chain recombines TRBV6-5 with TRBJ2-6; D possibly corresponds to TRBD1 (5 bases). The CDR3 contains 15 residues. Germline assignment: CDR1 MNHEY and CDR2 SVGAGI. The germline V and J ends were trimmed by 6 bases and 4 bases, with 13 bases remaining between them. CDR3 bases: TGTGCCAGCAGAACTACAGGTTCCGGGGCCAACGTCCTGACTTTC. Residues: CASRTTGSGANVLTF.

This rearrangement joins TRBV30 to TRBJ2-2; 8 positions agree with TRBD2. The CDR3 spans 16 residues. Germline assignment: CDR1 GTSNPN and CDR2 SVGIG (reference sequence). V was clipped by 0 bases and J by 5 bases; unmatched bases: 8. CDR3 nucleotides: TGTGCCTGGAGTGTCGGGGGGGGGCTGGGGACCGGGGAGCTGTTTTTT. It codes for CAWSVGGGLGTGELFF.

The rearrangement uses TRBV5-1 and TRBJ2-1; 7 bases match TRBD2. Germline assignment: CDR1 SGHRS and CDR2 YFSETQ. V dropped 0 bases and J dropped 5; count of bases not matched to a gene: 5. CDR3 size: 15 residues. The CDR3 is CASSLAGGRNNEQFF. DNA of the CDR3: TGCGCCAGCAGCTTGGCCGGCGGGAGAAACAATGAGCAGTTCTTC.

The table lists this clone with a few counts. The chain carries TRBV19 and TRBJ1-1, with TRBD1 as a possible D gene (5 bases). Per germline, CDR1 LNHDA and CDR2 SQIVND (reference sequence). The CDR3 has 16 residues. The germline V and J ends were trimmed by 7 bases and 1 base, with 19 bases remaining between them. The CDR3 is CASTNGGPPGNTEAFF. The CDR3 nucleotides read TGTGCCAGTACCAACGGGGGACCCCCGGGGAACACTGAAGCTTTCTTT.

This clone occurred a few times. The chain uses TRBV19 and TRBJ1-1, with 7 bases identical to TRBD1. This CDR3 region has 14 residues. CDR1 LNHDA and CDR2 SQIVND come from the germline V gene (reference sequence). The J segment lost 2 bases and the V segment lost 5 bases, leaving 5 bases of the junction unmatched. This chain's CDR3 is CASSVGTVNTEAFF. CDR3 nucleotide sequence: TGTGCCAGTAGTGTCGGGACAGTTAACACTGAAGCTTTCTTT. The full variable domain, in which reference TRBV19 and TRBJ1-1 provide the parts outside the CDR3, is DGGITQSPKYLFRKEGQNVTLSCEQNLNHDAMYWYRQDPGQGLRLIYYSQIVNDFQKGDIAEGYSVSREKKESFPLTVTSAQKNPTAFYLCASSVGTVNTEAFFGQGTRLTVV.

The gene calls are TRBV6-5 and TRBJ2-1, with a possible D match to TRBD1 (8 bases). The germline V gene encodes CDR1 MNHEY and CDR2 SVGAGI. V lost 3 bases and J lost 8, with 17 bases in between. CDR3 length equals 15 residues. The CDR3 DNA is TGTGCCAGCAGTTATCGCGACAGGGGAGGGGATGAGCAGTTCTTC. Its protein is CASSYRDRGGDEQFF.

The rearrangement uses TRBV5-1 and TRBJ2-2, with 10 bases aligning to TRBD1. Germline lookup yields CDR1 SGHRS and CDR2 YFSETQ. Trimming took 3 bases from V and 5 from J; bases not matched to a gene: 7. The CDR3 contains 16 residues. The CDR3 here is CASSSTGGVWTGELFF. The CDR3 region has the DNA TGCGCCAGCAGCTCGACAGGGGGCGTATGGACCGGGGAGCTGTTTTTT.

The rearrangement joins TRBV19 to TRBJ1-5; D not certain. Germline V lookup: CDR1 LNHDA, CDR2 SQIVND (reference sequence). Between the trimmed V and J ends, which lost 8 bases and 1 base, there was a span of 9 bases. The length of the CDR3 is 13 residues. The CDR3 DNA follows: TGTGCCAGTCAACAGCACAGCAATCAGCCCCAGCATTTT. This encodes CASQQHSNQPQHF.

The chain carries TRBV27 and TRBJ1-5, with D tentatively TRBD1 (5 bases). The germline gives CDR1 MNHEY, CDR2 SMNVEV (reference sequence). Trimming cost V 8 bases and J 2 bases, with 16 bases left between them. The CDR3 totals 15 residues. CDR3: CASGVGQGGNQPQHF. The DNA for the CDR3 is TGTGCCAGCGGAGTGGGGCAGGGCGGCAATCAGCCCCAGCATTTT.

The chain recombines TRBV10-3 with TRBJ1-1; TRBD1 might be the D (6 bases). The germline V and J ends were trimmed by 6 bases and 8 bases, with 13 bases remaining between them. Germline V CDR1 and CDR2: ENHRY, SYGVKD. The length of the CDR3 is 12 residues. The chain's CDR3 is CAISALQGEAFF. The CDR3 DNA follows: TGTGCCATCAGCGCCCTCCAGGGGGAAGCTTTCTTT.

V is TRBV19 and J is TRBJ1-6; D unclear. Germline assignment: CDR1 LNHDA and CDR2 SQIVND (reference sequence). Trimming stripped 5 bases from V and 7 bases from J, with 15 bases between. This CDR3 spans 15 amino acids. CDR3 in DNA: TGTGCCAGTAGTGTTCAACGGGTTGACAATTCACCCCTCCACTTT. This gives the protein CASSVQRVDNSPLHF. Supplemented by reference TRBV19 and TRBJ1-6, the full variable domain reads DGGITQSPKYLFRKEGQNVTLSCEQNLNHDAMYWYRQDPGQGLRLIYYSQIVNDFQKGDIAEGYSVSREKKESFPLTVTSAQKNPTAFYLCASSVQRVDNSPLHFGNGTRLTVT.

The chain has TRBV7-9 and TRBJ1-2, with TRBD1 identical over 11 bases. J was trimmed by 8 bases and V by 8 bases; bases with no gene match: 13. Per the germline V gene, CDR1 is SEHNR and CDR2 is FQNEAQ (reference sequence). This CDR3 is 15 amino acids long. The CDR3 sequence is CASDGQGATTGGYTF. CDR3 in DNA: TGTGCCAGCGATGGACAGGGGGCTACCACGGGGGGCTACACCTTC.

The chain combines TRBV9 with TRBJ2-3; 7 nucleotides align to TRBD2. With V trimmed by 10 bases and J by 3 bases, 11 bases remained unmatched. This CDR3 is built from 14 residues. Looked up from germline, CDR1 is SGDLS and CDR2 is YYNGEE. Here the CDR3 reads CAASPGGWTDTQYF. CDR3 DNA: TGTGCCGCCTCTCCCGGGGGGTGGACAGATACGCAGTATTTT.

This chain connects TRBV9 to TRBJ2-5; TRBD2 matches 9 bases. Germline V CDR1 and CDR2: SGDLS, YYNGEE. This CDR3 contains 17 residues. With V trimmed by 0 bases and J by 1 base, 7 bases remained unmatched. Here the CDR3 DNA reads TGTGCCAGCAGCGTAGGGGGTAGCGGGGGACCCCAAGAGACCCAGTACTTC. It encodes CASSVGGSGGPQETQYF.

The chain has TRBV28 and TRBJ2-7; maybe TRBD1 (5 bases). CDR1 is MDHEN, CDR2 SYDVKM, per germline. This CDR3 spans 11 amino acids. Deletions cut 8 bases from V and 4 bases from J, with 9 bases between. CDR3 residues: CASDKGYEQYF. In DNA, the CDR3 is TGTGCCAGCGATAAGGGGTACGAGCAGTACTTC.

The V and J genes are TRBV28 and TRBJ2-2; TRBD1 agrees at 11 bases. CDR1 is MDHEN, CDR2 SYDVKM, per germline. The CDR3 consists of 16 residues. Losses at the gene ends were 2 bases for V and 6 bases for J; bases not matched to a gene: 5. The CDR3 is CASSLGAGQGAGELFF. The DNA for the CDR3 is TGTGCCAGCAGTTTAGGAGCGGGACAGGGGGCCGGGGAGCTGTTTTTT.

The J gene is TRBJ2-3, the V gene TRBV2; 14 nucleotides agree with TRBD2. Germline CDR1 SNHLY, CDR2 FYNNEI. The CDR3 length is 15 residues. Unmatched junction bases numbered 1, after V lost 4 bases and J lost 4 bases. CDR3 in amino acids: CASSGTSGRSDTQYF. The DNA for the CDR3 is TGTGCCAGCAGTGGGACTAGCGGGAGGTCAGATACGCAGTATTTT.

This clone was observed a handful of times. The chain links TRBV5-6 to TRBJ1-5, with D possibly TRBD1 on 6 matching bases. CDR3 length equals 16 residues. Germline loops: CDR1 SGHDT, CDR2 YYEEEE. V was trimmed by 4 bases and J by 0 bases, leaving 14 bases between them. The CDR3 reads CASSLWQGNSNQPQHF. The CDR3 coding sequence is TGTGCCAGCAGCCTATGGCAGGGGAATAGCAATCAGCCCCAGCATTTT. Looking up the rest from reference TRBV5-6 and TRBJ1-5 gives the full variable domain: DAGVTQSPTHLIKTRGQQVTLRCSPKSGHDTVSWYQQALGQGPQFIFQYYEEEERQRGNFPDRFSGHQFPNYSSELNVNALLLGDSALYLCASSLWQGNSNQPQHFGDGTRLSIL.

CDR3 sequence reads: CASSLIEGGNHEQYF. The CDR3 nucleotides are TGCGCCAGCAGCTTGATCGAGGGCGGTAACCACGAGCAGTACTTC. V usage is TRBV5-1 and J usage is TRBJ2-7; maybe TRBD2 (5 bases). CDR1 and CDR2 from the germline V gene are SGHRS and YFSETQ. V was pared by 1 base and J by 5 bases, with 16 bases between. This CDR3 region has 15 residues.

The V and J genes are TRBV7-8 and TRBJ2-1, with D unresolved. V dropped 1 base and J dropped 10 bases, with 8 bases sitting between them. Germline assignment: CDR1 SGHVS and CDR2 FQNEAQ. The length of the CDR3 is 12 residues. CDR3 sequence (DNA): TGTGCCAGCAGCTTAGTCGTGCGGGAGCAGTTCTTC. Translation gives CASSLVVREQFF.

The genes are TRBV19 and TRBJ2-7, with 10 bases identical to TRBD1. Germline CDR1 reads LNHDA; CDR2 reads SQIVND (reference sequence). This CDR3 contains 16 residues. The J segment lost 2 bases and the V segment lost 7 bases, leaving 11 bases of the junction unmatched. CDR3 in amino acids: CASTLTGGASTYEQYF. The CDR3 nucleotides are TGTGCCAGTACCCTGACAGGGGGCGCGTCAACCTACGAGCAGTACTTC.

This chain links TRBV4-1 with TRBJ2-1; D is perhaps TRBD1 (5 bases). Germline-derived CDR1 and CDR2 are MGHRA and YSYEKL. Deletions cut 1 base from V and 0 bases from J, with 7 bases between. This CDR3 is built from 15 residues. CDR3 nucleotide sequence: TGCGCCAGCAGCCAAGCAGGGATCTCCTACAATGAGCAGTTCTTC. Protein product: CASSQAGISYNEQFF.

This clone showed up just once. The chain has TRBV7-6 and TRBJ2-3, with 9 nucleotides matching TRBD2. The CDR3 is 20 amino acids. V lost 1 base and J lost 0; bases outside the gene matches: 14. Germline assignment: CDR1 SGHVS and CDR2 FNYEAQ. The CDR3 loop reads CASSLVRLAGLKLSTDTQYF. CDR3 DNA: TGTGCCAGCAGCTTAGTTCGGCTAGCGGGGCTGAAACTTAGCACAGATACGCAGTATTTT.